Following are 7 T cell receptor beta chains from one sample sequenced in a study of patients and donors after allogeneic stem cell transplantation. Using its own MiXCR run on the RT-PCR reads, TCRdb lists one record per CDR3 protein. The sample holds 920,000 or so distinct CDR3 sequences, roughly 17% seen once. Material: blood, either unsorted or a sorted T cell fraction (not recorded which). These receptors came from a human donor who was either an allogeneic HSCT recipient or a stem cell or donor lymphocyte infusion donor (not recorded which). It is not recorded whose cells these are; they may come from a transplant donor.

Many counts were recorded for this clonotype. The chain carries TRBV12-3 or TRBV12-4 and TRBJ2-2; tentative D call: TRBD1 (9 bases). Deletions cut 11 bases from V and 3 bases from J, with 16 bases between. This CDR3 spans 14 amino acids. In DNA, the CDR3 is TGTGCCCGGGGGGGACAGGGCGACACCGGGGAGCTGTTTTTT. Protein product: CARGGQGDTGELFF.

This clonotype was observed many times. The genes are TRBV12-3 or TRBV12-4 and TRBJ2-2; 8 positions agree with TRBD1. V shed 6 bases and J 4 bases; nucleotides not matched to a gene: 7. This CDR3 region has 15 residues. The CDR3 DNA reads TGTGCCAGCAGCGCAGGGACAGGAGGCACCGGGGAGCTGTTTTTT. Protein sequence: CASSAGTGGTGELFF.

V and J are TRBV13 and TRBJ1-1, with no clear D. Trimming cost V 6 bases and J 4 bases, with 6 bases left between them. CDR1 PRHDT and CDR2 FYEKMQ come from the germline V gene (reference sequence). The CDR3 is made up of 11 amino acids. CDR3 amino acids: CASRKRTEAFF. Written as DNA, the CDR3 is TGTGCCAGCAGGAAACGCACTGAAGCTTTCTTT.

This clonotype was recorded a few times. V usage is TRBV10-3 and J usage is TRBJ1-6; D call uncertain. V lost 7 bases to trimming and J lost 8 bases, with 12 bases between them. The CDR3 contains 13 residues. Germline CDR1 ENHRY, CDR2 SYGVKD. The CDR3 region has the DNA TGTGCCATCACACCCCGGGAGGATTCACCCCTCCACTTT. It encodes CAITPREDSPLHF.

V gene TRBV7-9 combines with J gene TRBJ1-5; no reliable D call. Germline CDR1 is SEHNR and CDR2 is FQNEAQ (reference sequence). Trimming took 1 base from V and 2 from J, leaving 12 bases between them. The CDR3 length is 16 residues. The CDR3 nucleotides are TGTGCCAGCAGCTTAGACCTTGGTGGAGGCAATCAGCCCCAGCATTTT. Translating it yields CASSLDLGGGNQPQHF.

V usage is TRBV7-2 and J usage is TRBJ2-1, with 8 bases matching TRBD2. This CDR3 comprises 16 residues. The V gene's germline CDR1 is SGHTA and CDR2 FQGNSA. V lost 5 bases, J lost 4 bases, and 10 bases stayed unmatched. For the CDR3, the DNA is TGTGCCAGCAGCCCCAGCGGGGGCGATATTTACAATGAGCAGTTCTTC. As protein: CASSPSGGDIYNEQFF.

The J gene is TRBJ1-3, the V gene TRBV15; possibly TRBD1 for D (5 bases). The CDR3 contains 15 residues. Trimming removed 3 bases at V and 3 bases at J, with 12 bases between. Germline V CDR1 and CDR2: LNHNV, YYDKDF (reference sequence). CDR3 in amino acids: CATSRVRQGGNTIYF. CDR3 nucleotides: TGTGCCACCAGCAGGGTCAGGCAGGGTGGAAACACCATATATTTT.